This TCR beta chain was recorded in a study of cytomegalovirus exposure and HLA in healthy donors. The PCR ran on 60 Vbeta and 13 Jbeta primers. The method was immunoSEQ multiplex PCR; TCRdb's version includes in-frame clones alone and lacks a portion of them. The sample has around 130,000 clones, less than 85% seen once. This CDR3 contains 15 residues. After removal of 7 bases from V and 3 bases from J, the junction contained 7 bases not matched to a gene. The germline CDR1 and CDR2 sequences are MRHNA and SNTAGT. Findings and caveats of the study: Apart from CMV serostatus, no immune exposure information was available. Judged likely to be a sequencing artifact was a cluster of highly shared sequence variants.

With respect to this clone: As yet, its antigen is unknown.

Sample: PBMCs. The clonotype originates from a man aged 35-49 years in good health and CMV-seronegative. V usage is TRBV6-4 and J usage is TRBJ2-5; 11 bases match TRBD2. The DNA for the CDR3 is TGTGCCAGCAATAGTAGCGGGGGGGCGAAAGAGACCCAGTACTTC. Translating gives CASNSSGGAKETQYF.